The next 27 T cell receptor beta chains were all read from a single sample in a study of blood T cell repertoires in COVID-19. The repertoire was sequenced with immunoSEQ multiplex PCR; TCRdb's copy has only in-frame clones and lacks some. The sample consists of around 200,000 clones, 75% to 85% of them appearing once. The sample consisted of PBMCs or T cells enriched from blood (not recorded which). These receptor sequences come from a middle-aged woman with acute COVID-19.

As concerns this clone: Germline is not matched at one junction end, which may reflect a read error. This rearrangement joins TRBV7-7 to TRBJ2-1; 12 positions agree with TRBD2. Germline CDR1 reads SSHAT; CDR2 reads FNYEAQ (reference sequence). This CDR3 has 16 amino acids. The CDR3 reads CASSPALAGGHNEQFF. CDR3 sequence (DNA): TGTGCTAGCAGCCCAGCTCTAGCGGGAGGGCACAATGAGCAGTTCTTC.

This chain uses TRBV7-2 with TRBJ2-2; TRBD2 agrees at 7 bases. In germline, CDR1 is SGHTA, CDR2 FQGNSA. J was trimmed by 1 base and V by 4 bases; bases with no gene match: 3. The CDR3 extends over 15 amino acids. For the CDR3, the DNA is TGTGCCAGCAGCTCTGGCGGGGGGAACACCGGGGAGCTGTTTTTT. It specifies CASSSGGGNTGELFF.

This chain links TRBV29-1 with TRBJ1-1, with D uncertain. This CDR3 comprises 12 residues. Looked up from germline, CDR1 is SQVTM and CDR2 is ANQGSEA. The V end was cut by 8 bases, the J end by 0 bases, with 10 bases between. The CDR3 sequence is CSPDGVNTEAFF. CDR3 sequence (DNA): TGCAGCCCCGACGGGGTGAACACTGAAGCTTTCTTT.

V usage is TRBV5-4 and J usage is TRBJ2-7; D perhaps matches TRBD2 (6 bases). Trimming removed 3 bases at V and 7 bases at J, with 17 bases between. The length of the CDR3 is 14 residues. Looked up from germline, CDR1 is SGHNT and CDR2 is YYREEE (reference sequence). CDR3 region: CASSSPGLPREQYF. CDR3 DNA sequence: TGTGCCAGCAGCTCGCCGGGACTCCCGAGAGAGCAGTACTTC.

The chain uses TRBV28 and TRBJ1-5; 8 bases fit TRBD1. Germline lookup yields CDR1 MDHEN and CDR2 SYDVKM. The ends lost 4 bases at V and 6 bases at J; junction bases unmatched: 11. This CDR3 has 16 amino acids. CDR3 sequence: CASSYLDRGGSQPQHF. The CDR3 nucleotides are TGTGCCAGCAGTTACCTCGACAGGGGAGGAAGTCAGCCCCAGCATTTT.

The V and J genes are TRBV7-2 and TRBJ2-7, with D perhaps matching TRBD2 (6 bases). There are 13 residues in the CDR3. V gave up 1 base and J gave up 4 bases, with 8 bases separating them. Germline V gene data show CDR1 as SGHTA and CDR2 as FQGNSA. CDR3 residues: CASSLETRYEQYF. In DNA, the CDR3 is TGTGCCAGCAGCTTAGAGACTAGGTACGAGCAGTACTTC.

The V gene is TRBV28, the J gene TRBJ1-2, with D unclear. CDR3 length: 11 residues. Germline loops: CDR1 MDHEN, CDR2 SYDVKM. The ends were cut back, 7 bases at V and 9 bases at J, with 12 bases in the middle. The CDR3 nucleotides read TGTGCCAGCACGGCAGGACTGAGCTACACCTTC. Translated, it gives CASTAGLSYTF.

V usage is TRBV19 and J usage is TRBJ1-3; D unclear. This CDR3 spans 14 amino acids. Looked up from germline, CDR1 is LNHDA and CDR2 is SQIVND (reference sequence). Trimming took off 3 bases at V and 7 bases at J, with 13 bases between the two ends. The DNA of the CDR3 is TGTGCCAGTAGTATGAGAGCTCTGAGGAACACCATATATTTT. As protein: CASSMRALRNTIYF.

The V and J genes are TRBV6-2 or TRBV6-3 and TRBJ2-2, with 7 bases fitting TRBD2. The CDR3 consists of 16 residues. Germline V gene sequence: CDR1 MNHEY, CDR2 SVGEGT. The ends lost 6 bases at V and 7 bases at J; junction bases unmatched: 14. Written as DNA, the CDR3 is TGTGCCAGCAGCCTAGTGCTCACGGGAGGACACGGGGAGCTGTTTTTT. This gives the protein CASSLVLTGGHGELFF.

V and J are TRBV20-1 and TRBJ1-2; no definite D call. Trimming pared 6 bases from V and 4 bases from J, leaving 9 bases between. Per the germline V gene, CDR1 is DFQATT and CDR2 is SNEGSKA (reference sequence). The CDR3 covers 11 residues. The CDR3 is CSASNSYGYTF. The DNA for the CDR3 is TGCAGTGCCAGCAACAGCTATGGCTACACCTTC.

The V and J genes are TRBV7-8 and TRBJ1-5; 7 nucleotides line up with TRBD1. The CDR3 totals 14 residues. V was pared by 5 bases and J by 1 base, with 2 bases of the junction left unmatched. CDR1 is SGHVS, CDR2 FQNEAQ, per germline. This CDR3 reads CASSPQGSNQPQHF. CDR3 in DNA: TGTGCCAGCAGCCCACAGGGGAGCAATCAGCCCCAGCATTTT.

The rearrangement links TRBV11-3 to TRBJ1-2; D is uncertain. The V gene's germline CDR1 is SGHNT and CDR2 YENEEA. CDR3 length: 13 amino acids. V lost 4 bases and J 10 bases, leaving 16 bases between the germline ends. In DNA form, the CDR3 reads TGTGCCAGCAGCTCAGGCGTAGGCGACCACTACACCTTC. Its protein product is CASSSGVGDHYTF.

The chain employs TRBV5-4 and TRBJ1-1; a possible D gene is TRBD1 (6 bases). This CDR3 is 15 amino acids long. Germline assignment: CDR1 SGHNT and CDR2 YYREEE (reference sequence). V lost 4 bases and J 4 bases, leaving 17 bases between the germline ends. CDR3 in DNA: TGTGCCAGCAGCCATAGTACAGGGTCCTTCACTGAAGCTTTCTTT. Translating it yields CASSHSTGSFTEAFF. Looking up the rest from reference TRBV5-4 and TRBJ1-1 gives the full variable domain: ETGVTQSPTHLIKTRGQQVTLRCSSQSGHNTVSWYQQALGQGPQFIFQYYREEENGRGNFPPRFSGLQFPNYSSELNVNALELDDSALYLCASSHSTGSFTEAFFGQGTRLTVV.

There are a few counts of this clone. The V and J genes are TRBV7-8 and TRBJ2-1; 8 bases match TRBD2. Losses at the gene ends were 5 bases for V and 5 bases for J; bases not matched to a gene: 11. This CDR3 contains 16 residues. Germline values: CDR1 SGHVS, CDR2 FQNEAQ. CDR3 residues: CASSPRAGGRHNEQFF. CDR3 in DNA: TGTGCCAGCAGCCCCCGGGCGGGAGGCCGACACAATGAGCAGTTCTTC. The variable domain in full, completed from reference TRBV7-8 and TRBJ2-1, reads GAGVSQSPRYKVAKRGQDVALRCDPISGHVSLFWYQQALGQGPEFLTYFQNEAQLDKSGLPSDRFFAERPEGSVSTLKIQRTQQEDSAVYLCASSPRAGGRHNEQFFGPGTRLTVL.

The chain uses TRBV4-3 and TRBJ2-7; 9 nucleotides match TRBD1. Germline CDR1 is LGHNA and CDR2 is YSLEER. The ends lost 5 bases at V and 5 bases at J; junction bases unmatched: 4. This CDR3 spans 13 amino acids. CDR3 protein: CASSTDRGNEQYF. For the CDR3, the DNA is TGCGCCAGCAGCACGGACAGGGGAAACGAGCAGTACTTC.

The rearrangement uses TRBV6-2 or TRBV6-3 and TRBJ1-5; unclear D gene. Between the trimmed V and J ends, which lost 4 bases and 5 bases, there was a span of 12 bases. CDR3 length: 14 amino acids. Germline V gene data show CDR1 as MNHEY and CDR2 as SVGEGT. The CDR3 DNA is TGTGCCAGCAGTTGGTTAGGCGGTTATCAGCCCCAGCATTTT. Encoded protein: CASSWLGGYQPQHF.

Comments on this clone: Relative to the germline gene, one junction end is altered; a read error may explain this. This chain links TRBV9 with TRBJ2-3; 11 bases line up with TRBD2. The germline V gene has CDR1 SGDLS and CDR2 YYNGEE. CDR3 length: 12 amino acids. The CDR3 region is CASSVGLAGSNF. Here the CDR3 DNA reads TGTGCCAGCAGCGTAGGACTAGCGGGATCGAATTTT.

The V gene is TRBV5-1, the J gene TRBJ1-1, with TRBD1 matching 7 bases. V gave up 5 bases and J gave up 4 bases; unmatched junction bases: 14. There are 16 residues in the CDR3. Germline lookup yields CDR1 SGHRS and CDR2 YFSETQ. CDR3 in amino acids: CASRPQGNSWSTEAFF. The CDR3 region has the DNA TGCGCCAGCAGACCACAGGGGAACAGTTGGAGCACTGAAGCTTTCTTT.

The J gene is TRBJ2-7, the V gene TRBV29-1, with 8 bases identical to TRBD1. The V segment lost 4 bases and the J segment 1 base; nucleotides outside the gene matches: 9. This CDR3 has 15 residues. Germline V gives CDR1 SQVTM, CDR2 ANQGSEA. DNA for the CDR3: TGCAGCGTTGCCCAGGGACAGGTTGGATCCTACGAGCAGTACTTC. Amino acid sequence: CSVAQGQVGSYEQYF.

This chain uses TRBV2 with TRBJ1-5; TRBD1 agrees at 8 bases. CDR1 SNHLY and CDR2 FYNNEI come from the germline V gene. CDR3 length equals 17 residues. The V segment lost 6 bases and the J segment 0 bases; nucleotides outside the gene matches: 10. CDR3 sequence: CASRGPDRGYSNQPQHF. DNA of the CDR3: TGTGCCAGCAGGGGACCCGACAGGGGATATAGCAATCAGCCCCAGCATTTT.

The chain employs TRBV6-4 and TRBJ2-3, with D perhaps TRBD1 (5 bases). CDR1 is MRHNA and CDR2 is SNTAGT in the germline V gene. V lost 4 bases and J lost 4, with 9 bases in between. The CDR3 runs to 13 residues. The CDR3 spells CASSVDSADTQYF. In nucleotides, the CDR3 is TGTGCCAGCAGTGTCGACAGCGCAGATACGCAGTATTTT.

The chain links TRBV10-3 to TRBJ2-3; possibly TRBD1 for D (6 bases). The V end was cut by 6 bases, the J end by 2 bases, with 18 bases between. The CDR3 has 16 amino acids. Germline V gene lookup returns CDR1 ENHRY and CDR2 SYGVKD. As DNA, the CDR3 is TGTGCCATCAGGGAAACCTCTGGACAGTCCACAGATACGCAGTATTTT. Amino acids: CAIRETSGQSTDTQYF.

V usage is TRBV10-3 and J usage is TRBJ1-1, with 7 bases fitting TRBD1. The CDR3 runs to 16 residues. V dropped 3 bases and J dropped 0; count of bases not matched to a gene: 7. Germline values: CDR1 ENHRY, CDR2 SYGVKD. This CDR3 is CAISDPPGTVNTEAFF. As DNA, the CDR3 is TGTGCCATCAGTGACCCACCGGGGACAGTGAACACTGAAGCTTTCTTT.

This sequence joins TRBV27 and TRBJ2-5; 12 positions match TRBD2. Trimming removed 6 bases from V and 0 bases from J; junction bases left unmatched: 8. Germline V gives CDR1 MNHEY, CDR2 SMNVEV (reference sequence). The CDR3 is 17 amino acids. CDR3 protein: CASSSGLAGPDQETQYF. The CDR3 DNA is TGTGCCAGCAGCTCGGGACTAGCGGGCCCCGACCAAGAGACCCAGTACTTC.

The chain carries TRBV7-2 and TRBJ1-4; 9 nucleotides agree with TRBD1. The V gene's germline CDR1 is SGHTA and CDR2 FQGNSA. The trim removed 4 bases at V and 6 bases at J, leaving 3 bases unmatched. This CDR3 has 14 residues. The DNA of the CDR3 is TGTGCCAGCAGCTCAGGACAGGGGTATGAAAAACTGTTTTTT. It encodes CASSSGQGYEKLFF.

The chain employs TRBV5-5 and TRBJ2-5; unclear D gene. The CDR3 contains 13 residues. Per germline, CDR1 SGHKS and CDR2 YYEKEE (reference sequence). V shed 3 bases and J shed 0 bases, with 6 bases lying between them. In DNA form, the CDR3 reads TGTGCCAGCAGCTATCGGTACCAAGAGACCCAGTACTTC. Protein product: CASSYRYQETQYF.

Written as DNA, the CDR3 is TGTGCCTGGAGTGTACTTACTAGCGATAGTGCGCAGTATTTT. The encoded protein is CAWSVLTSDSAQYF. The V and J genes are TRBV30 and TRBJ2-3; 7 positions agree with TRBD2. This CDR3 has 14 residues. CDR1 is GTSNPN, CDR2 SVGIG, per germline (reference sequence). Trimming cost V 0 bases and J 10 bases; bases outside gene matches: 10.